The rows below give T cell receptor beta chains drawn from one sample of a study of radiation and T cells in renal cell carcinoma. Measured with immunoSEQ multiplex PCR; TCRdb has only the in-frame clones, and not every one. The table has 150,000 to 200,000 clones, 88% seen once; the top ten hold roughly 10%. This sample comprised blood, obtained from a patient whose treatment included radiotherapy and nephrectomy. The receptor source for this set is a woman aged 45-59 years with renal cell carcinoma. Each CDR3 is given with its conserved first and last residue. The order of the fields is V gene, CDR3 protein.

v_gene: TRBV28; CDR3aa: CAIGQASGNTEAFF
v_gene: TRBV9; CDR3aa: CASSVGWGRSPLHF
v_gene: TRBV2; CDR3aa: CASSDTEAFF
v_gene: TRBV2; CDR3aa: CASSEGGGRKPQHF
v_gene: TRBV6-1; CDR3aa: CASTLGGTGLIEQYF
v_gene: TRBV7-8; CDR3aa: CASSSLPSGLSSYEQYF
v_gene: TRBV6-5; CDR3aa: CASSYREVTDTQYF
v_gene: TRBV7-9; CDR3aa: CASSLVSGGSSPLHF
v_gene: TRBV9; CDR3aa: CASSVTGRETQYF
v_gene: TRBV2; CDR3aa: CASRPYASGANVLTF
v_gene: TRBV9; CDR3aa: CASSVAGGLSNTGELFF
v_gene: TRBV5-5; CDR3aa: CASSFQGGNYEQYF
v_gene: TRBV7-8; CDR3aa: CASSFGTGEDQPQHF
v_gene: TRBV18; CDR3aa: CASSPAAAGGTDTQYF
v_gene: TRBV2; CDR3aa: CASTGQLYNEKLFF
v_gene: TRBV5-1; CDR3aa: CASSPRQGASDGYTF
v_gene: TRBV19; CDR3aa: CASHRNIGGGGASEQFF
v_gene: TRBV19; CDR3aa: CASTGLLNTGELFF
v_gene: TRBV18; CDR3aa: CASSLTTGHQPQHF
v_gene: TRBV5-1; CDR3aa: CASSLARQVGTGELFF
v_gene: TRBV19; CDR3aa: CASSTDRDNYGYTF
v_gene: TRBV29-1; CDR3aa: CSVEDLGLAGGPGQYF